This TCR beta chain was identified in a study of cytomegalovirus exposure and HLA in healthy donors. CDR1 is SEHNR, CDR2 FQNEAQ, per germline (reference sequence). This CDR3 comprises 16 residues. V lost 5 bases and J 2 bases, leaving 17 bases between the germline ends. This PCR relied on a set of 60 Vbeta primers and 13 Jbeta primers. This table comes from immunoSEQ multiplex PCR, and its TCRdb copy is limited to in-frame clones, with some not included. Altogether about 120,000 clones are present, roughly two thirds being singletons, with the ten largest covering roughly 2.2%. This clonotype was sampled from a young woman in good health and CMV-seronegative. The V gene is TRBV7-9, the J gene TRBJ2-3, with D possibly TRBD2 on 5 matching bases. Sequencing used PBMCs. In DNA, the CDR3 is TGTGCCAGCAGCCTTGGACTGGCGGCCCCCACAGATACGCAGTATTTT. Its protein product is CASSLGLAAPTDTQYF.